One and the same sample provided the 27 T cell receptor beta chains below, sequenced in a study of blood T cell repertoires in COVID-19. Generated by immunoSEQ multiplex PCR, the TCRdb table keeps only in-frame clones and is missing some. The table has about 380,000 clones, around 84% seen once; the top ten hold over 0.95%. Material: peripheral blood. The receptors come from a human donor with acute or convalescent COVID-19. The donor label of this sample is uncertain.

This clone was counted between two and nine times. Here the CDR3 DNA reads TGCGCCAGCAGCTTGGCCGGTAGAGTCCATAGCTCCTACGAGCAGTACTTC. Protein: CASSLAGRVHSSYEQYF. The V call is TRBV5-1, the J call TRBJ2-7; D gene ambiguous. The CDR3 loop spans 17 amino acids. Between the trimmed V and J ends, which lost 0 bases and 0 bases, there was a span of 16 bases. The germline gives CDR1 SGHRS, CDR2 YFSETQ.

This clone has more than one count but fewer than ten. J is TRBJ2-7 and V is TRBV7-6; 10 bases line up with TRBD2. The V gene's germline CDR1 is SGHVS and CDR2 FNYEAQ. J lost 4 bases, V lost 5 bases, and 8 bases had no gene match. The CDR3 covers 15 residues. For the CDR3, the DNA is TGTGCCAGCAGCCCCCTCAGCGGGAGGGCATACGAGCAGTACTTC. The encoded protein is CASSPLSGRAYEQYF.

The chain is built from TRBV5-1 and TRBJ1-5, with D unclear. Germline CDR1 SGHRS, CDR2 YFSETQ. V was cut by 2 bases and J by 0 bases, with 18 bases left in between. CDR3 size: 18 residues. Here the CDR3 reads CASSLCAQAQYSNQPQHF. For the CDR3, the DNA is TGCGCCAGCAGCTTATGTGCTCAAGCGCAGTATAGCAATCAGCCCCAGCATTTT.

This clone has just a few counts. Other DNA sequences within the sample encode an identical CDR3. The J gene is TRBJ1-6, the V gene TRBV7-2, with D possibly matching TRBD1 (5 bases). V gave up 3 bases and J gave up 8 bases, with 11 bases separating them. This CDR3 has 14 amino acids. Germline lookup yields CDR1 SGHTA and CDR2 FQGNSA. As DNA, the CDR3 is TGTGCCAGCAGCTTGGGGGGTTTCGATTCACCCCTCCACTTT. The encoded protein is CASSLGGFDSPLHF. Looking up the rest from reference TRBV7-2 and TRBJ1-6 gives the full variable domain: GAGVSQSPSNKVTEKGKDVELRCDPISGHTALYWYRQSLGQGLEFLIYFQGNSAPDKSGLPSDRFSAERTGGSVSTLTIQRTQQEDSAVYLCASSLGGFDSPLHFGNGTRLTVT.

This clone was counted a single time. The chain employs TRBV18 and TRBJ1-5; the D is unclear. V was pared by 5 bases and J by 3 bases, with 14 bases between. Germline V CDR1 and CDR2: KGHSH, LQKENI. The CDR3 is 15 amino acids. The CDR3 sequence is CASSITGLLNQPQHF. As DNA, the CDR3 is TGTGCCAGCTCAATCACGGGATTACTCAATCAGCCCCAGCATTTT.

J is TRBJ1-1 and V is TRBV7-9; D may be TRBD1 (5 bases). CDR3 size: 16 residues. CDR1 and CDR2 from the germline V gene are SEHNR and FQNEAQ (reference sequence). V gave up 6 bases and J gave up 0 bases, with 17 bases separating them. This CDR3 reads CASSPGRGRVNTEAFF. CDR3 in DNA: TGTGCCAGCAGTCCCGGACGGGGGAGGGTGAACACTGAAGCTTTCTTT.

This clone has just one count. J is TRBJ2-1 and V is TRBV5-6; 12 positions match TRBD1. The CDR3 has 15 amino acids. V trimming: 4 bases; J trimming: 7 bases; junction bases outside the gene matches: 6. Germline CDR1 and CDR2: SGHDT and YYEEEE. In DNA, the CDR3 is TGTGCCAGCAGCGGGGGACAGGGGGCCGTTAATGAGCAGTTCTTC. Its translation: CASSGGQGAVNEQFF.

Points on this clone: Other nucleotide sequences in the sample specify the same CDR3. The rearrangement joins TRBV6-5 to TRBJ2-1; D unclear. This CDR3 region has 12 residues. CDR1 and CDR2 from the germline V gene are MNHEY and SVGAGI. The V end lost 0 bases, the J end lost 9 bases, and 6 bases lay between the germline ends. CDR3 loop: CASSYSTGEQFF. The DNA for the CDR3 is TGTGCCAGCAGTTACTCGACGGGTGAGCAGTTCTTC.

The chain recombines TRBV24-1 with TRBJ2-3; D call uncertain. This CDR3 comprises 15 residues. V lost 0 bases to trimming and J lost 2 bases, with 8 bases between them. Germline CDR1 KGHDR, CDR2 SFDVKD. In DNA form, the CDR3 reads TGTGCCACCAGTGATTTGGATGCGGACACAGATACGCAGTATTTT. It yields the protein CATSDLDADTDTQYF.

V usage is TRBV12-3 or TRBV12-4 and J usage is TRBJ2-5; TRBD1 agrees at 7 bases. This CDR3 has 13 residues. J was trimmed by 0 bases and V by 6 bases; bases with no gene match: 1. The CDR3 DNA follows: TGTGCCAGCAGGGACAGGAACCAAGAGACCCAGTACTTC. Translated, it gives CASRDRNQETQYF.

CDR3 sequence: CASTQYGTGHGYTF. CDR3 in DNA: TGTGCCAGTACCCAATACGGGACAGGCCATGGCTACACCTTC. This chain links TRBV6-5 with TRBJ1-2, with TRBD1 matching 8 bases. There are 14 residues in the CDR3. The germline V gene encodes CDR1 MNHEY and CDR2 SVGAGI. V lost 9 bases to trimming and J lost 6 bases; unmatched junction nucleotides: 12.

The chain uses TRBV6-4 and TRBJ2-5; D perhaps matches TRBD2 (5 bases). The V and J ends lost 6 bases and 3 bases respectively, with 11 bases between them. Germline V gene lookup returns CDR1 MRHNA and CDR2 SNTAGT. The CDR3 is 13 amino acids. CDR3 protein: CASSASREETQYF. The CDR3 DNA follows: TGTGCCAGCAGCGCTTCGAGGGAAGAGACCCAGTACTTC.

The chain links TRBV5-6 to TRBJ2-1, with 11 bases that match TRBD1. CDR3 length equals 16 residues. Per the germline V gene, CDR1 is SGHDT and CDR2 is YYEEEE. V gave up 2 bases and J gave up 9 bases; unmatched junction bases: 10. The CDR3 DNA follows: TGTGCCAGCAGCTTACCGGGACAGGGGGTCCGAGGTGAGCAGTTCTTC. Amino acids: CASSLPGQGVRGEQFF.

This rearrangement joins TRBV3-1 (or the pseudogene TRBV3-2) to TRBJ1-3; tentative D call: TRBD1 (5 bases). Germline V CDR1 and CDR2: LGHDT, YNNKEL (reference sequence). This CDR3 comprises 15 residues. Trimming left V 4 bases short and J 0 bases short, with 10 bases between. This CDR3 is CASSPLGGSGNTIYF. The CDR3 DNA sequence: TGTGCCAGCAGCCCCTTGGGGGGCTCTGGAAACACCATATATTTT.

This chain links TRBV4-2 with TRBJ1-6, with 7 bases lining up with TRBD1. This CDR3 region has 16 residues. Germline values: CDR1 LGHNA, CDR2 YNFKEQ. V lost 7 bases, J lost 8 bases, and 14 bases stayed unmatched. For the CDR3, the DNA is TGTGCCAGCAAGCCAACACCTAGGGGGCCTGATTCACCCCTCCACTTT. It yields the protein CASKPTPRGPDSPLHF.

The rearrangement uses TRBV6-1 and TRBJ2-2; 7 bases agree with TRBD1. This CDR3 spans 14 amino acids. The V and J ends lost 2 bases and 7 bases, in that order; junction bases with no gene match: 4. CDR1 is MNHNS, CDR2 SASEGT, per germline. The CDR3 coding sequence is TGTGCCAGCAGTGAACGGGACAGTTACGGGGAGCTGTTTTTT. This translates into CASSERDSYGELFF.

The genes are TRBV12-3 or TRBV12-4 and TRBJ2-1; the D is unclear. Trimming took 8 bases from V and 9 from J, leaving 17 bases between them. The CDR3 has 13 amino acids. DNA for the CDR3: TGTGCCAGCCGCGCGGCGGCGGTGACTGAGCAGTTCTTC. Residues: CASRAAAVTEQFF.

Comment on this clone: The germline gene is not matched at one end of the junction; a read error may be the cause. This chain uses TRBV18 with TRBJ1-1; D uncertain. CDR1 is KGHSH and CDR2 is LQKENI in the germline V gene. CDR3 size: 13 residues. The CDR3 nucleotides are TGTGCCAGCTCACCGACAAACCCTGTGACACACCACTTT. This gives the protein CASSPTNPVTHHF.

V is TRBV29-1 and J is TRBJ2-1; D possibly corresponds to TRBD1 (6 bases). With 7 bases removed from V and 0 bases from J, the gap between germline ends came to 10 bases. The CDR3 runs to 13 residues. Germline CDR1 reads SQVTM; CDR2 reads ANQGSEA. The CDR3 bases are TGCAGCGGGGGACAAAGCTCCTACAATGAGCAGTTCTTC. Translation: CSGGQSSYNEQFF.

This chain joins TRBV3-1 (or the pseudogene TRBV3-2) and TRBJ1-2, with 11 bases aligning to TRBD1. The CDR3 length is 17 residues. From germline, CDR1 is LGHDT and CDR2 YNNKEL (reference sequence). V was clipped by 1 base and J by 5 bases; unmatched bases: 9. The CDR3 bases are TGTGCCAGCAGCCAAGTGGGTGGGACAGGGGGGAGATATGGCTACACCTTC. Translation gives CASSQVGGTGGRYGYTF.

This clone was counted a few times. Other DNA sequences from this sample encode an identical CDR3 as well. V usage is TRBV5-1 and J usage is TRBJ1-3, with 10 bases fitting TRBD1. J was trimmed by 0 bases and V by 5 bases; bases with no gene match: 8. In germline, CDR1 is SGHRS, CDR2 YFSETQ. The CDR3 covers 17 residues. The CDR3 DNA sequence: TGCGCCAGCAGTTACGGGACAGGGGCGAGCTCTGGAAACACCATATATTTT. Protein product: CASSYGTGASSGNTIYF. Based on the CDR3 plus reference TRBV5-1 and TRBJ1-3, the full variable domain is KAGVTQTPRYLIKTRGQQVTLSCSPISGHRSVSWYQQTPGQGLQFLFEYFSETQRNKGNFPGRFSGRQFSNSRSEMNVSTLELGDSALYLCASSYGTGASSGNTIYFGEGSWLTVV.

The rearrangement links TRBV19 to TRBJ1-1; a weak D match, TRBD1 (6 bases). The germline gives CDR1 LNHDA, CDR2 SQIVND (reference sequence). Trimming left V 6 bases short and J 1 base short, with 12 bases between. This CDR3 is 14 amino acids long. The CDR3 protein is CASSFDRKNTEAFF. The CDR3 bases are TGTGCCAGTAGCTTCGACAGGAAGAACACTGAAGCTTTCTTT. Supplemented by reference TRBV19 and TRBJ1-1, the full variable domain reads DGGITQSPKYLFRKEGQNVTLSCEQNLNHDAMYWYRQDPGQGLRLIYYSQIVNDFQKGDIAEGYSVSREKKESFPLTVTSAQKNPTAFYLCASSFDRKNTEAFFGQGTRLTVV.

The chain has TRBV30 and TRBJ2-7; 7 bases match TRBD1. Germline lookup yields CDR1 GTSNPN and CDR2 SVGIG (reference sequence). The length of the CDR3 is 15 residues. After removal of 1 base from V and 2 bases from J, the junction contained 8 bases not matched to a gene. Here the CDR3 reads CAWSDGGQMAYEQYF. For the CDR3, the DNA is TGTGCCTGGAGTGATGGGGGACAGATGGCCTACGAGCAGTACTTC.

The chain uses TRBV7-2 and TRBJ1-6, with 8 bases aligning to TRBD1. The V gene's germline CDR1 is SGHTA and CDR2 FQGNSA. V lost 5 bases to trimming and J lost 6 bases; unmatched junction nucleotides: 9. The CDR3 has 16 amino acids. The CDR3 DNA sequence: TGTGCCAGCAGCCCGACCCGGACAGGGTTTAATTCACCCCTCCACTTT. Amino acid sequence: CASSPTRTGFNSPLHF.

J is TRBJ1-5 and V is TRBV5-1; D gene ambiguous. The CDR3 runs 14 residues. The germline V gene encodes CDR1 SGHRS and CDR2 YFSETQ. The V and J ends lost 4 bases and 2 bases respectively, with 10 bases between them. This CDR3 reads CASSADGGNQPQHF. The CDR3 bases are TGCGCCAGCAGCGCAGACGGGGGCAATCAGCCCCAGCATTTT.

This clone has only a few counts. The chain joins TRBV27 to TRBJ1-2, with TRBD1 matching 11 bases. The CDR3 has 16 amino acids. The ends lost 5 bases at V and 8 bases at J; junction bases unmatched: 13. The germline V gene has CDR1 MNHEY and CDR2 SMNVEV (reference sequence). CDR3 in DNA: TGTGCCAGCAGTCATAAGGGACAGGGGGACTCGAGGGGCTACACCTTC. As protein: CASSHKGQGDSRGYTF.

The gene calls are TRBV30 and TRBJ2-2; D unclear. V lost 4 bases and J lost 1, with 7 bases in between. The length of the CDR3 is 13 residues. Germline values: CDR1 GTSNPN, CDR2 SVGIG (reference sequence). The CDR3 sequence is CAWNVQNTGELFF. CDR3 sequence (DNA): TGTGCCTGGAATGTACAGAACACCGGGGAGCTGTTTTTT.